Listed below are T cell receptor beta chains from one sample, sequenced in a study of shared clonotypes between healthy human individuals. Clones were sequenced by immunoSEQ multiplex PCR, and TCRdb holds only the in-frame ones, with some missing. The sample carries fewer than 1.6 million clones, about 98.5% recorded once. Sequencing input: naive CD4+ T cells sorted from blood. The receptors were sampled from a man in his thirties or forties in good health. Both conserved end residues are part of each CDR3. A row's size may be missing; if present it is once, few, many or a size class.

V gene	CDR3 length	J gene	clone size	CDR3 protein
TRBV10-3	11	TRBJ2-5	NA	CAISDEQTQYF
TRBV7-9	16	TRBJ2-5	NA	CASSLPRLVPQETQYF
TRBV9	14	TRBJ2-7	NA	CASSRGGAAYEQYF
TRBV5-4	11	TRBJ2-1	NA	CASSSPTEQFF
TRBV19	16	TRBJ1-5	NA	CASSGEGATGNQPQHF
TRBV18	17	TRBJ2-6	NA	CASSPLAGGSGANVLTF
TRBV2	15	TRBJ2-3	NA	CASSEGLLLSNTQYF
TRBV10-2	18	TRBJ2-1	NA	CASSEGLAGAPSYNEQFF
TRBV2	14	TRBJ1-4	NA	CASTEDRRNEKLFF
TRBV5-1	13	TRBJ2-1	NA	CASSQTGQNEQFF
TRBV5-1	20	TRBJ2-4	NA	CASSRGTSGRDGLAKNIQYF
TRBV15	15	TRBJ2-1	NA	CATSRGRGSYNEQFF
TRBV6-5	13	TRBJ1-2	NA	CASSSVPLRGYTF
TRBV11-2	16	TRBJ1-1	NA	CASSFGAGIFFTEAFF
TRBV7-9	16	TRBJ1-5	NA	CASSLGTGPSNQPQHF
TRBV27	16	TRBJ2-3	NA	CASRADGTLSTDTQYF
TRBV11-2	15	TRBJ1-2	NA	CASSPDRNSNYGYTF
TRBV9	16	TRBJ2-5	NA	CASSVASGPSTETQYF
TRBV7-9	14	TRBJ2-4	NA	CASSFPVTKNIQYF
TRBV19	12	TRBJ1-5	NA	CASSPGDLPQHF
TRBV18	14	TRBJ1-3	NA	CASSPPSGWDTIYF
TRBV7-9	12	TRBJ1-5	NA	CASSLVGQPQHF
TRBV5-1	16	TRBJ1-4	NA	CASSPKAGTGNEKLFF
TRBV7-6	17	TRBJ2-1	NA	CASSTTQTGAPYNEQFF
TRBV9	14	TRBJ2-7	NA	CASSVGSGGYEQYF
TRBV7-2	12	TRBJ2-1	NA	CASSRMANEQFF
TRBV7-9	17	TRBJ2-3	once	CASSPGWGGISSDTQYF
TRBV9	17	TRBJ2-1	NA	CASSPHGALSSYNEQFF
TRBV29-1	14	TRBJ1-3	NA	CSVVVGSSGNTIYF
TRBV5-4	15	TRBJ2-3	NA	CASSRPRGSGDTQYF
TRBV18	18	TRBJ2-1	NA	CATLEQGVNPRSYNEQFF
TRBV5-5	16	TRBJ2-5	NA	CASSPQLAGTGETQYF
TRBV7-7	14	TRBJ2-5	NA	CASSLAVQKETQYF
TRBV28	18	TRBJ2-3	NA	CASSFGLAAPKPTDTQYF
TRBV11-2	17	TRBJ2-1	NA	CASSHHALREGYNEQFF
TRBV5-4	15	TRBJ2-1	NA	CASSSGTSGDGRQFF
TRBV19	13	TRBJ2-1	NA	CASSIGPSNEQFF
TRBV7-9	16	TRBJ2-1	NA	CASSRGTSEFYNEQFF
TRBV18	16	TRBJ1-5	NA	CASSRVAGRSNQPQHF
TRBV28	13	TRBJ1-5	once	CAARRGNNQPQHF
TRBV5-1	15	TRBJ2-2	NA	CASSTGERDTGELFF
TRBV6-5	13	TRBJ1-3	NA	CASRVPSGNTIYF
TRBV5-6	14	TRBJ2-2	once	CASSLWGNTGELFF
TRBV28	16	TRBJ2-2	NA	CASSPSGAINTGELFF
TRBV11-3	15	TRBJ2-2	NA	CASSPGRSFTGELFF